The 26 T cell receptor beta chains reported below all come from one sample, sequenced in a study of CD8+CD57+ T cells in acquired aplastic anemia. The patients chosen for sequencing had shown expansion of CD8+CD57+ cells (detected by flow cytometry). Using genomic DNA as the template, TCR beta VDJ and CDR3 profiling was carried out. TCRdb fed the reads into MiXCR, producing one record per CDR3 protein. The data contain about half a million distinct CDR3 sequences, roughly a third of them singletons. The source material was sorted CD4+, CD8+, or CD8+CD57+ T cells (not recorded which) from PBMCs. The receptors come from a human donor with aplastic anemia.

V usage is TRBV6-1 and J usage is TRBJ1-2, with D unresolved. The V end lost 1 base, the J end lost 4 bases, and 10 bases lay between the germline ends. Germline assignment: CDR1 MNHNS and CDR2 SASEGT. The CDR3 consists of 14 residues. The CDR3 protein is CASSEVALSYGYTF. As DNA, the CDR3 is TGTGCCAGCAGTGAAGTGGCACTGAGCTATGGCTACACCTTC.

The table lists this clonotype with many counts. The CDR3 reads CAISGDRAETQYF. CDR3 DNA sequence: TGTGCCATCAGTGGGGACAGGGCTGAGACCCAGTACTTC. The V call is TRBV10-3, the J call TRBJ2-5; TRBD1 agrees at 9 bases. Trimming cost V 4 bases and J 5 bases; bases outside gene matches: 2. Per the germline V gene, CDR1 is ENHRY and CDR2 is SYGVKD. This CDR3 is 13 amino acids long.

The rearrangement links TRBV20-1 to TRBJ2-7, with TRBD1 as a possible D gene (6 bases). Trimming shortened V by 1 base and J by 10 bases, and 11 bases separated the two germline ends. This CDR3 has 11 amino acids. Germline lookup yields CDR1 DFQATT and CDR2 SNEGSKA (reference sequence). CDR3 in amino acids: CSARVDRNQYF. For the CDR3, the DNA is TGCAGTGCTAGAGTTGACAGGAACCAGTACTTC.

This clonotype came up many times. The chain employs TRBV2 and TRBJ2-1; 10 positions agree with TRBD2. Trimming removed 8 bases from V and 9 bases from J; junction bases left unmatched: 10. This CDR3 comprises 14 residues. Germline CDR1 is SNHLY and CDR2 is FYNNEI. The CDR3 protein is CASLGEAGGTEQFF. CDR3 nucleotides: TGTGCCAGCCTCGGAGAAGCGGGGGGGACTGAGCAGTTCTTC.

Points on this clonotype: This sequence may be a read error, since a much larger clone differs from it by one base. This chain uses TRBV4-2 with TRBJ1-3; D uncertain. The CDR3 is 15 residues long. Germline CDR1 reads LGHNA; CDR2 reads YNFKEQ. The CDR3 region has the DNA TGTGCCAGCAGCCAAGGACTTAATCCTGGAAACACCACATATTTT. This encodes CASSQGLNPGNTTYF.

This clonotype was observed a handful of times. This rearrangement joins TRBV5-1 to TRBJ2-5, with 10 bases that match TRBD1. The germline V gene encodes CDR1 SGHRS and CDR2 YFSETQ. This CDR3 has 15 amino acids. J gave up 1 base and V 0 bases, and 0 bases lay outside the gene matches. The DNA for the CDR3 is TGCGCCAGCAGCTTGGGGACAGGGGGCCAAGAGACCCAGTACTTC. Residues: CASSLGTGGQETQYF.

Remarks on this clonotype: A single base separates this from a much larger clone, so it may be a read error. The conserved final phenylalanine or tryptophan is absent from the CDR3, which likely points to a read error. This chain's CDR3 is CSARSGSYEQYS. The CDR3 coding sequence is TGCAGTGCAAGGAGCGGGTCCTACGAGCAGTACTCC. The rearrangement uses TRBV20-1 and TRBJ2-7, with a tentative D call TRBD2 (6 bases). Germline assignment: CDR1 DFQATT and CDR2 SNEGSKA (reference sequence). V was clipped by 6 bases and J by 1 base, with 10 bases between them. This CDR3 contains 12 residues.

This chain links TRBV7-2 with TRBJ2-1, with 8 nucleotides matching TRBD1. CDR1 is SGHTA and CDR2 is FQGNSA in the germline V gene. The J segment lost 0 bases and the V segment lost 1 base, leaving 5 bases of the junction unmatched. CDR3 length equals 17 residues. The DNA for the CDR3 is TGTGCCAGCAGCTTAGTTGGGACAGGAAACTCCTACAATGAGCAGTTCTTC. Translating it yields CASSLVGTGNSYNEQFF.

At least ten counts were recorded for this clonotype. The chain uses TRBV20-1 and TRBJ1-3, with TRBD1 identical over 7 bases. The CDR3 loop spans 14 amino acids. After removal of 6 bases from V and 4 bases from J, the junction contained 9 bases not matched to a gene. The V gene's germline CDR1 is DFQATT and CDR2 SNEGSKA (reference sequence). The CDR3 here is CSAGDRAKGNTIYF. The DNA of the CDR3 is TGCAGTGCCGGAGACAGGGCAAAGGGAAACACCATATATTTT.

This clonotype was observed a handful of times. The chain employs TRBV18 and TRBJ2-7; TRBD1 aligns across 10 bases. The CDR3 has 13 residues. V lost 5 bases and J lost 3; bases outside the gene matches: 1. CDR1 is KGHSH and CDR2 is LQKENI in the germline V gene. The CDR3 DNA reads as TGTGCCAGCTCAGGGGACAGGGGCTACGAGCAGTACTTC. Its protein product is CASSGDRGYEQYF.

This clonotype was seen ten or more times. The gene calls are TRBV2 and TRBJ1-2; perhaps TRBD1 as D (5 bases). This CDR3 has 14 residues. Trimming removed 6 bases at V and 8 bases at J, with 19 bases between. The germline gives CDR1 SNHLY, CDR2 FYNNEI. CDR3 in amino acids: CASSASGTHGGYTF. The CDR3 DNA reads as TGTGCCAGCAGCGCCTCCGGGACCCACGGAGGCTACACCTTC.

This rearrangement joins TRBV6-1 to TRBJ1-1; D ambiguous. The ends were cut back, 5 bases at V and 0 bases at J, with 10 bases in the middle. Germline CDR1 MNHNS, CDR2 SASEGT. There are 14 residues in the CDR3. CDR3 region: CASSPDLLNTEAFF. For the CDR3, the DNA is TGTGCCAGCAGTCCGGACTTATTGAACACTGAAGCTTTCTTT.

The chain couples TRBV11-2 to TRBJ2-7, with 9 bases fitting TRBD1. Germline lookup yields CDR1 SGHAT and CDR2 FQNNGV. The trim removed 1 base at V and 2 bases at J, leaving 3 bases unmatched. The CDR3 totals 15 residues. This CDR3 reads CASSLGTGVTYEQYF. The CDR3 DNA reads TGTGCCAGCAGCTTAGGGACAGGGGTAACCTACGAGCAGTACTTC.

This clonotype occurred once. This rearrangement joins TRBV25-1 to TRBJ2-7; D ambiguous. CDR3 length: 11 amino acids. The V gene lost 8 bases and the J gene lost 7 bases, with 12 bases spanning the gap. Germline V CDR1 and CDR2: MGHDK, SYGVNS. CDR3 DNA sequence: TGTGCCAGCTTAGTTTCACGGGAGCAGTACTTC. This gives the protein CASLVSREQYF.

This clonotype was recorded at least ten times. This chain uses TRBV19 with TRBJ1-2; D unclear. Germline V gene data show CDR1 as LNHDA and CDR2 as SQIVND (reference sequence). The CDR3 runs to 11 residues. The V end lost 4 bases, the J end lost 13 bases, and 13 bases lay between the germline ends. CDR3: CASSTGVMRTF. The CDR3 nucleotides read TGTGCCAGTAGTACAGGCGTTATGCGCACCTTC.

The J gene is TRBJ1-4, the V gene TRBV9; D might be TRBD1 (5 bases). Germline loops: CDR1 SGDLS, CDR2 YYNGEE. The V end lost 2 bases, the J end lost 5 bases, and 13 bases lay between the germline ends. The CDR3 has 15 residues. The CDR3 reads CASSVLGLRNEKLFF. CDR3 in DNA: TGTGCCAGCAGCGTCCTGGGACTTCGAAATGAAAAACTGTTTTTT.

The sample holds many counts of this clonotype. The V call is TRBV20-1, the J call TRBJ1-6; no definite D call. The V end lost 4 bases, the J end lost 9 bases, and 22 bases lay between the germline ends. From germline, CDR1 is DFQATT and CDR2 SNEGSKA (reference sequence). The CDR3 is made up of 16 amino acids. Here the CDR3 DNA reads TGCAGTGCTACCGCCGGGTCTCTTTTTTCGGCTTCACCCCTCCACTTT. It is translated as CSATAGSLFSASPLHF.

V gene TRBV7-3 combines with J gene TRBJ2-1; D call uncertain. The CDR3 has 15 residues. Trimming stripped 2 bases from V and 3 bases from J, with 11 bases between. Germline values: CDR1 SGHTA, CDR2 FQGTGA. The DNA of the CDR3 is TGTGCCAGCAGCTTAGAAGGGTCCTTCTACAATGAGCAGTTCTTC. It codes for CASSLEGSFYNEQFF.

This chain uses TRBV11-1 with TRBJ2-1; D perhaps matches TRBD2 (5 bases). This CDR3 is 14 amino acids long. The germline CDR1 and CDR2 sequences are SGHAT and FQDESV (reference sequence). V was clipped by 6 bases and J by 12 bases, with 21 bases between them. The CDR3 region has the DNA TGTGCCAGCAGACGAAGCGGCGGGCGGCTAGGGCAGTTCTTC. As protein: CASRRSGGRLGQFF. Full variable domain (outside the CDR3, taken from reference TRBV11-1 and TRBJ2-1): EAEVAQSPRYKITEKSQAVAFWCDPISGHATLYWYRQILGQGPELLVQFQDESVVDDSQLPKDRFSAERLKGVDSTLKIQPAELGDSAMYLCASRRSGGRLGQFFGPGTRLTVL.

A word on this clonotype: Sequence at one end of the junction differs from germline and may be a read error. CDR3 bases: TGTGCCACCAGCAGAGGCGATAGCAATCAGCAGTTCTTC. This sequence encodes CATSRGDSNQQFF. This sequence joins TRBV15 and TRBJ2-1; D gene unclear. Germline V gene lookup returns CDR1 LNHNV and CDR2 YYDKDF (reference sequence). CDR3 length: 13 residues.

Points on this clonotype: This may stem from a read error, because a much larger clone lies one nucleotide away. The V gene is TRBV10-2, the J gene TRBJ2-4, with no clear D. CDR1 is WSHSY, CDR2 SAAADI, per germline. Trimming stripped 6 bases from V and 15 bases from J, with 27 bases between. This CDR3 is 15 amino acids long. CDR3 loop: CASREQFRWWVVRYF. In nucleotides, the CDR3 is TGCGCCAGCAGAGAACAGTTCCGCTGGTGGGTCGTTCGGTACTTC.

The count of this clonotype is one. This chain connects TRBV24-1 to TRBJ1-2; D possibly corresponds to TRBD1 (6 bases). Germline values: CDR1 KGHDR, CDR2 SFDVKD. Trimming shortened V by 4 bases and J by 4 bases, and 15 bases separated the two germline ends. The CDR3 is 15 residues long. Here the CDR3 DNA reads TGTGCCACCAGTGACCTGGGGGCGCGAGGCTATGGCTACACCTTC. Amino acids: CATSDLGARGYGYTF.

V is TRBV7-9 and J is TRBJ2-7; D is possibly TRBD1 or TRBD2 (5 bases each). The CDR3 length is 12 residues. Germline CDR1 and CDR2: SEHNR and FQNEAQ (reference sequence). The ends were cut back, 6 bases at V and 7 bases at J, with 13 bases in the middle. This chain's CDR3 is CASSAQGAEQYF. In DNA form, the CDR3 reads TGTGCCAGCAGTGCCCAGGGAGCAGAGCAGTACTTC.

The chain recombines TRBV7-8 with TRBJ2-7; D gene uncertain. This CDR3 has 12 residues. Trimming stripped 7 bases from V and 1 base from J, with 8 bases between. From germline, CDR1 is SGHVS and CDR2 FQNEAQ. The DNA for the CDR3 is TGTGCCAGCAACTCTTTTTCCTACGAGCAGTACTTC. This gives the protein CASNSFSYEQYF.

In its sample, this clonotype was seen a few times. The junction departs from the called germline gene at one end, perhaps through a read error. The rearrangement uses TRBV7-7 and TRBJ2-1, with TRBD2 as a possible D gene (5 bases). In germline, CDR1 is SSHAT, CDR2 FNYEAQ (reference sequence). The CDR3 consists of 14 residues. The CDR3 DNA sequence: TGTGCTAGCAGCTTAGACCGGGGAACCAATGAGCAGTTCTTC. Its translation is CASSLDRGTNEQFF.

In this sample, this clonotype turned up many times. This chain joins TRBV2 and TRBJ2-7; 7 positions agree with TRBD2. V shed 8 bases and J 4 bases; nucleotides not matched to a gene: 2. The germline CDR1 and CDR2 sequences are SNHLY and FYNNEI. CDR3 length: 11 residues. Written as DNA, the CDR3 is TGTGCCAGCCGGCGGGGGTACGAGCAGTACTTC. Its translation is CASRRGYEQYF.